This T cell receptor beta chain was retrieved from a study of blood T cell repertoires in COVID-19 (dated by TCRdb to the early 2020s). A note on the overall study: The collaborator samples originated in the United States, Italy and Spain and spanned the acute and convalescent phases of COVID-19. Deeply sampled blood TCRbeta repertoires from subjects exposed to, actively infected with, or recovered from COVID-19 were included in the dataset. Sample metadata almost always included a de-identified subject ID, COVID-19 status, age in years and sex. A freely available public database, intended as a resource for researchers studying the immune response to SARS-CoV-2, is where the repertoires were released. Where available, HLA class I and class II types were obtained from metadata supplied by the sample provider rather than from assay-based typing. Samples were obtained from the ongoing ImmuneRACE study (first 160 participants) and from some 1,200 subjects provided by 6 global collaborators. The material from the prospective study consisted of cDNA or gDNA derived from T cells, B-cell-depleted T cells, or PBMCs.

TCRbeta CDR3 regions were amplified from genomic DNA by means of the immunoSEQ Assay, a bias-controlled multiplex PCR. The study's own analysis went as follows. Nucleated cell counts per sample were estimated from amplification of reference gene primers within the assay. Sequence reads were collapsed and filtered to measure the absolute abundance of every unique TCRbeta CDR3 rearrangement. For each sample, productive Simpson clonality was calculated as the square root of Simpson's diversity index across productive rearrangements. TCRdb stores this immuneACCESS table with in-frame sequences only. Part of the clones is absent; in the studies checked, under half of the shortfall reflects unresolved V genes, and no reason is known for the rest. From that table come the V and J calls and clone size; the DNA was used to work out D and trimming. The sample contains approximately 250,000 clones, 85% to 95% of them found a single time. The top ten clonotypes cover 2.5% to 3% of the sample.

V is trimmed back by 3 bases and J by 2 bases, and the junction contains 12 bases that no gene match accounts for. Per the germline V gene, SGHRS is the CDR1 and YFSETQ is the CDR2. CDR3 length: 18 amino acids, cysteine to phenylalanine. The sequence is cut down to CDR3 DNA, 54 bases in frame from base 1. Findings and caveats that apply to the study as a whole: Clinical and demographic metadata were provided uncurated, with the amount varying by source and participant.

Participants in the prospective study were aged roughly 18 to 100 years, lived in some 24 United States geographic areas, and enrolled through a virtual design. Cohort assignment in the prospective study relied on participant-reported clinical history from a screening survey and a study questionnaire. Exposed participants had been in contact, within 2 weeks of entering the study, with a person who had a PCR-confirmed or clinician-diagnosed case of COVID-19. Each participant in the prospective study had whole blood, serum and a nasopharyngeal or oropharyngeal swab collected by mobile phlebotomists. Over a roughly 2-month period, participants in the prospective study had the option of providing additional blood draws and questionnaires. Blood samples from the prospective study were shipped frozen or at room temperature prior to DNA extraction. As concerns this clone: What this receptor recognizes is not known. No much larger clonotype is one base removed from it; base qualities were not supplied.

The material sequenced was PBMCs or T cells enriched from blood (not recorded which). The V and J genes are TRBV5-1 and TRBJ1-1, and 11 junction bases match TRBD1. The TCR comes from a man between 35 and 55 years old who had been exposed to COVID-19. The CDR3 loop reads CASSSLPGQGDGNTEAFF. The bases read TGCGCCAGCAGCTCCTTACCGGGACAGGGGGACGGTAACACTGAAGCTTTCTTT.